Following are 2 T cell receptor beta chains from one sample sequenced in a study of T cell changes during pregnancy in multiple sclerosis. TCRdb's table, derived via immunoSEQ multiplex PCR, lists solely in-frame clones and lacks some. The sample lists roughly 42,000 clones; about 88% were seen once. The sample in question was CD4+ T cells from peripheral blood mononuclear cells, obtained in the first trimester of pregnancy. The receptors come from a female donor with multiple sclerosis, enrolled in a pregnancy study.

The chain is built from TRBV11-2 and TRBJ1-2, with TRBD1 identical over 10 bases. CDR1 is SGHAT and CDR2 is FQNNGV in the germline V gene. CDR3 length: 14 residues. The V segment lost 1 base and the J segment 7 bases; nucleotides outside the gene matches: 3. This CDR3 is CASSLVRDRGGYTF. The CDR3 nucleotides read TGTGCCAGCAGCTTAGTGCGGGACAGGGGTGGCTACACCTTC.

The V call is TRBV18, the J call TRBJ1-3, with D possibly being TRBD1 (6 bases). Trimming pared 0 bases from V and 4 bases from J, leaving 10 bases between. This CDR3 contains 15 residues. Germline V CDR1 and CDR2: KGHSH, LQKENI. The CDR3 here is CASSPPGARGNTIYF. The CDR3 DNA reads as TGTGCCAGCTCACCACCGGGGGCGCGGGGAAACACCATATATTTT.